The rows below give T cell receptor beta chains drawn from one sample of a study of blood T cells in healthy people across ages. TCRdb re-analysed the 5' RACE reads in MiXCR, keeping a single row per CDR3 protein. The data show around 800,000 distinct CDR3 sequences, about 48% seen once. The sequencing input was blood. The receptors shown here come from a man older than 75 in good health. The CDR3 runs from the conserved cysteine through the conserved F or W. Fields, in order: D gene, V gene, clone size, J gene, CDR3 DNA, CDR3 protein. D genes are given only for firm matches. Only part of the rows carry a size: once, few, many, or a class if the clone is expanded.

d_gene: .; v_gene: TRBV6-2/TRBV6-3; abundance: few; j_gene: TRBJ2-7; CDR3nt: TGTGCCAGCAGATCCACCGGGCGACCCTCCTACGAGCAGTACTTC; CDR3aa: CASRSTGRPSYEQYF
d_gene: .; v_gene: TRBV20-1; abundance: few; j_gene: TRBJ2-5; CDR3nt: TGCAGTGCTAGCCCTATTCCGGCCGCTCAGTACTTC; CDR3aa: CSASPIPAAQYF
d_gene: .; v_gene: TRBV10-3; abundance: few; j_gene: TRBJ2-7; CDR3nt: TGTGCCATCGGGTCCACGGCCACCTCCTACGAGCAGTACTTC; CDR3aa: CAIGSTATSYEQYF
d_gene: .; v_gene: TRBV29-1; abundance: .; j_gene: TRBJ1-1; CDR3nt: TGCAGCGCCCGGGTGAGGATCTACACTGAAGCTTTCTTT; CDR3aa: CSARVRIYTEAFF
d_gene: .; v_gene: TRBV3-1; abundance: .; j_gene: TRBJ2-1; CDR3nt: TGTGCCGGCAGCAACCTAGTCAACAATGAGCAGTTCTTC; CDR3aa: CAGSNLVNNEQFF
d_gene: .; v_gene: TRBV28; abundance: .; j_gene: TRBJ2-1; CDR3nt: TGTGCCAGCAGTTTCCGGACTGGGAATGAGCAGTTCTTC; CDR3aa: CASSFRTGNEQFF
d_gene: .; v_gene: TRBV12-3/TRBV12-4; abundance: many; j_gene: TRBJ2-6; CDR3nt: TGTGCCAGCAGTCCCGTCAGCTCTGGGGCCAACGTCCTGACTTTC; CDR3aa: CASSPVSSGANVLTF
d_gene: .; v_gene: TRBV4-1; abundance: few; j_gene: TRBJ1-2; CDR3nt: TGCGCCAGCATCCCGACTTTACAGGGCTCCAACTATGGCTACACCTTC; CDR3aa: CASIPTLQGSNYGYTF
d_gene: TRBD1; v_gene: TRBV29-1; abundance: once; j_gene: TRBJ1-1; CDR3nt: TGCAGCGTTGTGAGGACAGGGTTGACTGAAGCTTTCTTT; CDR3aa: CSVVRTGLTEAFF
d_gene: .; v_gene: TRBV6-5; abundance: .; j_gene: TRBJ2-2; CDR3nt: TGTGCCAGCAGACGAGGACAGACCAACACCGGGGAGCTGTTTTTT; CDR3aa: CASRRGQTNTGELFF
d_gene: TRBD2; v_gene: TRBV12-3/TRBV12-4; abundance: .; j_gene: TRBJ2-3; CDR3nt: TGTGCCAGCAGTTCAGGGACTAGCGGGCTACACAGATACGCGTATTTT; CDR3aa: CASSSGTSGLHRYAYF
d_gene: .; v_gene: TRBV20-1; abundance: .; j_gene: TRBJ1-2; CDR3nt: TGCAGTGCTCCACTTTCCTACGATAACTATGGCTACACCTTC; CDR3aa: CSAPLSYDNYGYTF
d_gene: TRBD1; v_gene: TRBV6-6; abundance: once; j_gene: TRBJ1-2; CDR3nt: TGTGCCAGCCATCAAACAGCAGGGGGCCCTCCCGGAGGCTACACCTTC; CDR3aa: CASHQTAGGPPGGYTF
d_gene: .; v_gene: TRBV20-1; abundance: few; j_gene: TRBJ1-2; CDR3nt: TGCAGTGCTAGAGATCGGTTTGGGGGCGGTGGCTACACCTTC; CDR3aa: CSARDRFGGGGYTF
d_gene: TRBD1; v_gene: TRBV27; abundance: .; j_gene: TRBJ2-3; CDR3nt: TGTGCCAGCAGTTTACTACAGGGGCACAGAGACGCGTATTTT; CDR3aa: CASSLLQGHRDAYF
d_gene: .; v_gene: TRBV28; abundance: .; j_gene: TRBJ1-5; CDR3nt: TGTGCCAGCAGACCGAGGGGGCAGCCCCAGCATTTT; CDR3aa: CASRPRGQPQHF
d_gene: .; v_gene: TRBV7-2; abundance: few; j_gene: TRBJ2-1; CDR3nt: TGTGCCAGCAGCTTACCGAAAGGTCCGGGGCCTAACAATGAGCAGTTCTTC; CDR3aa: CASSLPKGPGPNNEQFF
d_gene: .; v_gene: TRBV9; abundance: once; j_gene: TRBJ2-1; CDR3nt: TGTGCCAGCAGCGTAGAGGGGTTCGGAGCGCACCTCTACAATGAGCAGTTCTTC; CDR3aa: CASSVEGFGAHLYNEQFF
d_gene: TRBD2; v_gene: TRBV20-1; abundance: .; j_gene: TRBJ2-5; CDR3nt: TGTAGTGCTAAGAGCGGGAGGGCATTTTGGGAGACCCAGTACTTC; CDR3aa: CSAKSGRAFWETQYF
d_gene: .; v_gene: TRBV5-1; abundance: .; j_gene: TRBJ2-1; CDR3nt: TGCGCCAGCAGCAAGACTAACTACAATGAGCAGTTCTTC; CDR3aa: CASSKTNYNEQFF
d_gene: TRBD2; v_gene: TRBV7-2; abundance: .; j_gene: TRBJ2-1; CDR3nt: TGTGCCAGCAGCTTAGTGGGGACTAGCGGATTCAATAAGCAGTTCTTC; CDR3aa: CASSLVGTSGFNKQFF
d_gene: .; v_gene: TRBV7-3; abundance: many; j_gene: TRBJ2-3; CDR3nt: TGTGCCAGCAGTTTAGGGCTAGCCACAGATACGCAGTATTTT; CDR3aa: CASSLGLATDTQYF
d_gene: TRBD1; v_gene: TRBV20-1; abundance: once; j_gene: TRBJ2-7; CDR3nt: TGCAGTGCTAGAACACAGGGGCCCGAGCAGTACTTC; CDR3aa: CSARTQGPEQYF
d_gene: .; v_gene: TRBV7-9; abundance: .; j_gene: TRBJ1-5; CDR3nt: TGTGCCAGCAGCACACAGGGCTTCGGTCAGCCCCAGCATTTT; CDR3aa: CASSTQGFGQPQHF
d_gene: .; v_gene: TRBV7-2; abundance: few; j_gene: TRBJ2-3; CDR3nt: TGTGCCAGCAGCTTAAAGCAAGGGCGGCCCACAGATACGCAGTATTTT; CDR3aa: CASSLKQGRPTDTQYF
d_gene: .; v_gene: TRBV2; abundance: .; j_gene: TRBJ2-5; CDR3nt: TGTGCCAGCAGTGCTGGGCGGACCCAAGAGACCCAGTACTTC; CDR3aa: CASSAGRTQETQYF
d_gene: TRBD1; v_gene: TRBV29-1; abundance: .; j_gene: TRBJ1-2; CDR3nt: TGCAGCGTTGATAACCTCCGGGACAGGCTTTATGGCTACACCTTC; CDR3aa: CSVDNLRDRLYGYTF
d_gene: TRBD2; v_gene: TRBV14; abundance: few; j_gene: TRBJ2-1; CDR3nt: TGTGCCAGCAGCCAAGATCGAGGAAGCGGGAAGAGCTCCTACAATGAGCAGTTCTTC; CDR3aa: CASSQDRGSGKSSYNEQFF
d_gene: .; v_gene: TRBV5-1; abundance: .; j_gene: TRBJ2-7; CDR3nt: TGCGCCAGCAGCTTGGTGGACCGAACCTACGAGCAGTACTTC; CDR3aa: CASSLVDRTYEQYF
d_gene: TRBD1; v_gene: TRBV15; abundance: few; j_gene: TRBJ1-2; CDR3nt: TGTGCCACCAGCCAGGGGGGGCAGGAGTATGGCTACACCTTC; CDR3aa: CATSQGGQEYGYTF
d_gene: TRBD2; v_gene: TRBV29-1; abundance: few; j_gene: TRBJ2-3; CDR3nt: TGCAGCGTTGCCCCCAGCGGGAGAACAGATACGCAGTATTTT; CDR3aa: CSVAPSGRTDTQYF
d_gene: .; v_gene: TRBV3-1; abundance: .; j_gene: TRBJ1-2; CDR3nt: TGTGCCAGCAGCCAAGGAGCGGAACCGGTATATGGCTACACCTTC; CDR3aa: CASSQGAEPVYGYTF
d_gene: TRBD1; v_gene: TRBV27; abundance: .; j_gene: TRBJ1-6; CDR3nt: TGTGCCAGCAGTTTATCGTTGGGACAGGGGGGATCACCCCTCCACTTT; CDR3aa: CASSLSLGQGGSPLHF
d_gene: .; v_gene: TRBV12-3/TRBV12-4; abundance: .; j_gene: TRBJ2-1; CDR3nt: TGTGCCAGCACCCTACGGGGTTACAATGAGCAGTTCTTC; CDR3aa: CASTLRGYNEQFF
d_gene: .; v_gene: TRBV7-9; abundance: .; j_gene: TRBJ2-6; CDR3nt: TGTGCCAGCAGCTTATTAAGGGGCCCCAGCTCTGGGGCCAACGTCCTGACTTTC; CDR3aa: CASSLLRGPSSGANVLTF
d_gene: TRBD2; v_gene: TRBV5-1; abundance: few; j_gene: TRBJ2-1; CDR3nt: TGCGCCAGCAGCCCCGGGGGACTAGCGGACAATGAGCAGTTCTTC; CDR3aa: CASSPGGLADNEQFF
d_gene: .; v_gene: TRBV6-5; abundance: .; j_gene: TRBJ2-3; CDR3nt: TGTGCCAGCAGCCAGGGGGGCAGAGACGCGTATTTT; CDR3aa: CASSQGGRDAYF
d_gene: .; v_gene: TRBV10-3; abundance: .; j_gene: TRBJ2-1; CDR3nt: TGTGCCATCTCTCCTAGCGGACAGAGCTCCTACAATGAGCAGTTCTTC; CDR3aa: CAISPSGQSSYNEQFF
d_gene: .; v_gene: TRBV25-1; abundance: .; j_gene: TRBJ2-3; CDR3nt: TGTGCCAGCAGTGAAATAGGCCAGCACAGAGACGCGTATTTT; CDR3aa: CASSEIGQHRDAYF
d_gene: TRBD1; v_gene: TRBV20-1; abundance: .; j_gene: TRBJ1-5; CDR3nt: TGCAGTGCTAGAGGTCAGGGGGCATCGGGCAATCAGCCCCAGCATTTT; CDR3aa: CSARGQGASGNQPQHF